The rows below give T cell receptor beta chains drawn from one sample of a study of cytomegalovirus exposure and HLA in healthy donors. Assay: immunoSEQ multiplex PCR; the TCRdb copy retains only in-frame clones and omits some. Found here are 70,000 to 100,000 clones, 65% to 85% of them singletons; the top ten hold 2% to 2.5%. The sequenced sample consisted of PBMCs. The receptors were sampled from a man aged 18 to 30 in good health and CMV-seronegative. CDR3s leave out the opening cysteine and the closing phenylalanine or tryptophan. Each record gives: V gene, J gene, CDR3 protein.

TRBV9	TRBJ2-1	ASSPRLAGGDEQF
TRBV6-6	TRBJ1-2	ASSPTGTHYGYT
TRBV2	TRBJ2-7	ASSVAGELKQY
TRBV7-9	TRBJ2-2	ASSLIRGLNTGELF
TRBV7-9	TRBJ1-1	ASSSPGQVNTEAF
TRBV2	TRBJ1-1	ASGQGAVAF
TRBV6-1	TRBJ1-2	ASRAGVGYT
TRBV5-5	TRBJ1-2	ASSLGGELDRIGGYT
TRBV5-5	TRBJ2-5	ASSPRGQGVGETQY
TRBV7-8	TRBJ1-2	ASSISGGGRLYGYT
TRBV5-8	TRBJ2-5	ASSLDSGQGGPQETQY
TRBV19	TRBJ2-1	ASSPSSGTSGHYYNEQF
TRBV7-9	TRBJ2-7	ASSSRGMTVPYEQY
TRBV19	TRBJ2-3	ASATSQGAINTQY
TRBV6-5	TRBJ2-1	ASSSSGEFYNEQF
TRBV7-9	TRBJ1-1	ASSLSGEGAF
TRBV6-6	TRBJ1-6	ASSPLQGARSPLH
TRBV10-1	TRBJ2-2	ASSDAGGAGELF
TRBV12-5	TRBJ1-6	ASGMGLGEASPLH
TRBV5-1	TRBJ1-1	ASNTREGTEAF
TRBV9	TRBJ1-1	ASSAQGLNTEAF
TRBV7-2	TRBJ2-7	ASSPTGEQY
TRBV4-1	TRBJ2-5	ASSQRLRGGQETQY
TRBV18	TRBJ2-7	ASSPATYSSYEQY
TRBV19	TRBJ2-5	ASSIRGTALMQETQY
TRBV4-2	TRBJ2-7	ASSQDLSRDRREQY
TRBV5-1	TRBJ1-2	ASSPRDSGYGYT
TRBV9	TRBJ1-2	ASTKASDGYT
TRBV30	TRBJ1-6	AWRAGQGVNSPLH
TRBV2	TRBJ1-2	ASGERQGGGYT
TRBV7-7	TRBJ2-3	ASSPRGFADTQY
TRBV2	TRBJ2-3	ASKGTNTDTQY
TRBV7-8	TRBJ2-7	ASSRQGAAYEQY
TRBV27	TRBJ1-6	ASSSQRPSSYNSPLH
TRBV29-1	TRBJ2-1	SVQGTGGWDEQF
TRBV10-3	TRBJ1-3	AITGQGAGNTIY
TRBV7-3	TRBJ2-3	ASSSSTGDPSTDTQY
TRBV10-1	TRBJ1-1	ASSASGGTSEAF
TRBV9	TRBJ2-5	ASTSKPGEHETQY
TRBV27	TRBJ1-1	ASSRGGTEAF
TRBV7-8	TRBJ2-3	ASSLTDTSTDTQY
TRBV11-2	TRBJ1-2	ASSPTGAYYGYT
TRBV6-1	TRBJ1-4	ASRHRGNEKLF
TRBV2	TRBJ2-6	ASSERVGANVLT
TRBV5-8	TRBJ2-1	ASSLPGGVSNEQF
TRBV28	TRBJ1-3	ASRTGTGRNTIY
TRBV19	TRBJ1-2	ASRTDRLLRGYT
TRBV5-1	TRBJ2-1	ASSLAIQRGGSYNEQF
TRBV11-2	TRBJ1-1	ASSPGQGSNTEAF
TRBV5-1	TRBJ2-5	ASSLAGGKETQY
TRBV7-9	TRBJ2-1	SSSFGGFYNEQF
TRBV5-8	TRBJ1-5	ASSSPGQSISNQPQH
TRBV29-1	TRBJ2-5	SAGRGGETQY
TRBV7-9	TRBJ1-1	SSRKMEFPEAF
TRBV5-1	TRBJ2-7	ASSFGTGASGVYEQY
TRBV7-9	TRBJ1-6	ASRGDTTYNSPLH
TRBV2	TRBJ1-5	ASSRVFNQPQH
TRBV9	TRBJ2-3	ASSNLVGGPHTQY
TRBV7-9	TRBJ2-7	SSSLTSETYEQY